This T cell receptor beta chain was sequenced during a study of blood T cell repertoires in COVID-19 (dated by TCRdb to about 2020). Notes on the research overall: Samples from collaborators originated in the United States, Italy and Spain and spanned both the acute and convalescent phases of COVID-19. Sample metadata almost always included a de-identified subject ID, COVID-19 status, age in years and sex. The dataset comprised deeply sampled blood TCRbeta repertoires from subjects exposed to, actively infected with, or recovered from COVID-19. The prospective study material was composed of cDNA or gDNA derived from T cells, B-cell-depleted T cells, or PBMCs. Samples came from the ongoing ImmuneRACE study (first 160 participants) plus 1,254 subjects from 6 global collaborators. The repertoires were released in a freely available public database intended as a resource for research on the immune response to SARS-CoV-2. Where available, HLA class I and class II types were obtained from metadata supplied by the sample provider rather than from assay-based typing. Findings and caveats that apply to the study as a whole: How much clinical and demographic metadata was included differed by source and by participant, and the metadata was provided uncurated.

The immunoSEQ Assay, a bias-controlled multiplex PCR, was used to amplify TCRbeta CDR3 regions from genomic DNA. In the source study's methods: The number of nucleated cells in each sample was estimated from the amplification of reference gene primers within the assay. To quantify the absolute abundance of each unique TCRbeta CDR3 rearrangement, sequence reads were collapsed and filtered. For each sample, productive Simpson clonality was calculated as the square root of Simpson's diversity index over productive rearrangements. The clones in this table, taken by TCRdb from immuneACCESS, are in-frame only. Not every clone is retained; where verified, under half of the shortfall comes from an unresolved V gene, and the cause of the rest is unknown. The V and J calls and clone size are taken from that table; D and trimming were inferred from the DNA. In all, the sample holds about 520,000 clones, and 80% to 90% of those were seen once. The top ten constitute about 3.2% of the sample.

From cysteine to phenylalanine, the CDR3 is 16 amino acids long. Only the CDR3 part of the read is kept: 48 bases, read in frame from the first base. Trimming accounts for 3 bases at V and 0 bases at J, while the number of junction bases matched to no gene is 6. Reading the germline V gene (reference sequence) gives CDR1 LGHDT and CDR2 YNNKEL. Each collaborating institution followed its own protocols to collect whole blood in K2EDTA tubes. For TCRbeta analysis, collaborators shipped samples in one of three forms: frozen whole blood, isolated PBMCs, or DNA extracted from either of those sample types. A word on this clone: Its binding antigen is unknown. Base qualities are missing; no much larger clone stands one base away.

The chain employs TRBV3-1 (or the pseudogene TRBV3-2) and TRBJ2-3, with TRBD2 matching 7 junction bases. The TCR originated in a human donor in a cohort sampled during active COVID-19. The sample was peripheral blood. The sequenced DNA is TGTGCCAGCAGCCATCTAGCGGTTACTAGCACAGATACGCAGTATTTT. This sequence encodes CASSHLAVTSTDTQYF.